A selection of T cell receptor beta chains follows, all from one sample in a study of cytomegalovirus exposure and HLA in healthy donors. TCRdb's copy holds only in-frame clones and misses some; the assay was immunoSEQ multiplex PCR. Here the sample spans approximately 120,000 clones, 74% being singletons. Sequencing input: PBMCs. The receptors here all came from a human donor in good health. Each CDR3 is given with its conserved first and last residue. A D gene is named only where the DNA matches it firmly. Clone size appears in some rows only: once, few, many, or a class for an expanded clone.

j_call d_call cdr3_length clone_size v_call cdr3_aa cdr3_nt
TRBJ1-1 . 11 . TRBV20-1 CSARLHREAFF TGCAGTGCTAGATTACACAGAGAAGCTTTCTTT
TRBJ1-2 TRBD1 12 . TRBV19 CASTQGDYGYTF TGTGCCAGTACCCAGGGGGACTATGGCTACACCTTC
TRBJ2-5 TRBD1 13 . TRBV6-5 CASSRQGSETQYF TGTGCCAGCAGTCGACAGGGTTCGGAGACCCAGTACTTC
TRBJ2-1 TRBD2 17 . TRBV5-1 CASSSRLAATSYNEQFF TGCGCCAGCAGCTCAAGACTAGCGGCAACCTCCTACAATGAGCAGTTCTTC
TRBJ2-5 TRBD1 15 . TRBV5-4 CASSFPGQGWETQYF TGTGCCAGCAGCTTTCCGGGACAGGGCTGGGAGACCCAGTACTTC
TRBJ2-2 . 13 . TRBV27 CASSSQRAGELFF TGTGCCAGCAGTTCTCAGAGGGCCGGGGAGCTGTTTTTT
TRBJ1-5 . 14 . TRBV6-5 CASRPAQGHQPQHF TGTGCCAGCAGGCCCGCCCAGGGGCATCAGCCCCAGCATTTT
TRBJ2-2 TRBD2 16 . TRBV4-2 CASSPLSGANTGELFF TGTGCCAGCAGCCCCCTTAGCGGGGCAAACACCGGGGAGCTGTTTTTT
TRBJ2-6 TRBD1 19 . TRBV7-9 CASSPKTGQGGPGANVLTF TGTGCCAGCAGTCCTAAGACGGGACAGGGGGGACCTGGGGCCAACGTCCTGACTTTC
TRBJ2-5 TRBD2 14 . TRBV5-1 CASSQGLLKETQYF TGCGCCAGCAGCCAGGGACTACTCAAAGAGACCCAGTACTTC
TRBJ2-7 . 13 . TRBV6-5 CASTKAGTYEQYF TGTGCCAGCACTAAGGCAGGGACCTACGAGCAGTACTTC
TRBJ2-1 TRBD1 15 . TRBV6-6 CASSSPGQSHNEQFF TGTGCCAGCAGTTCCCCGGGACAGAGCCACAATGAGCAGTTCTTC
TRBJ2-1 TRBD2 15 . TRBV5-1 CASSREGGAYNEQFF TGCGCCAGCAGCCGGGAGGGGGGGGCCTACAATGAGCAGTTCTTC
TRBJ2-7 TRBD2 15 . TRBV5-6 CASSFPGGGIYEQYF TGTGCCAGCAGCTTCCCAGGCGGGGGGATCTACGAGCAGTACTTC
TRBJ2-3 TRBD2 14 . TRBV4-3 CASSPRGGTDTQYF TGCGCCAGCAGCCCCCGGGGGGGGACAGATACGCAGTATTTT
TRBJ1-5 TRBD1 12 few TRBV5-6 CASSPRTGSQHF TGTGCCAGCAGCCCGAGGACAGGGTCTCAGCATTTT
TRBJ2-3 TRBD1 15 . TRBV30 CAWSGGTGSTDTQYF TGTGCCTGGAGTGGGGGGACAGGTTCCACAGATACGCAGTATTTT
TRBJ1-4 TRBD1 12 . TRBV7-9 CASRLTGEKLFF TGTGCCAGCAGGCTGACAGGGGAAAAACTGTTTTTT
TRBJ2-2 . 13 . TRBV7-2 CASSLGQPGELFF TGTGCCAGCAGCTTAGGACAGCCCGGGGAGCTGTTTTTT
TRBJ2-1 TRBD2 18 . TRBV19 CASSIRAGSGRAGNEQFF TGTGCCAGTAGTATACGAGCGGGAAGCGGGAGGGCCGGGAATGAGCAGTTCTTC
TRBJ1-1 . 11 . TRBV2 CASRRGSEAFF TGTGCCAGCAGGAGAGGGTCTGAAGCTTTCTTT
TRBJ1-1 . 14 . TRBV29-1 CSGRRGGRNTEAFF TGCAGCGGGAGGAGGGGGGGGAGGAACACTGAAGCTTTCTTT
TRBJ1-4 . 16 . TRBV11-2 CASSLDLRGRWEKLFF TGTGCCAGCAGCTTAGATCTAAGGGGCAGATGGGAAAAACTGTTTTTT
TRBJ1-4 . 16 . TRBV6-5 CASSSRVGQGEEKLFF TGTGCCAGCAGTTCAAGGGTGGGGCAGGGTGAAGAAAAACTGTTTTTT
TRBJ2-3 TRBD2 20 once TRBV4-2 CASSQESSGASMGLTDTQYF TGTGCCAGCAGCCAAGAGTCCAGCGGGGCATCGATGGGCCTCACAGATACGCAGTATTTT
TRBJ2-7 . 14 few TRBV30 CAWSGRRGYYEQYF TGTGCCTGGAGTGGGCGCAGGGGATACTACGAGCAGTACTTC
TRBJ1-2 TRBD1 14 . TRBV10-3 CAISNADRGPGYTF TGTGCCATCAGTAACGCGGACAGGGGGCCTGGCTACACCTTC
TRBJ2-4 . 17 . TRBV4-3 CASSQDVGPKSKNIQYF TGCGCCAGCAGCCAAGATGTGGGGCCGAAGTCCAAAAACATTCAGTACTTC
TRBJ2-7 . 15 . TRBV6-6 CASIPSLRGSYEQYF TGTGCCAGCATTCCAAGTCTTCGGGGGTCCTACGAGCAGTACTTC
TRBJ2-5 TRBD2 15 . TRBV6-1 CASSEGGGRLETQYF TGTGCCAGCAGTGAAGGGGGGGGGAGGTTGGAGACCCAGTACTTC
TRBJ1-2 . 12 . TRBV30 CAWSVAGYGYTF TGTGCCTGGAGTGTAGCAGGCTATGGCTACACCTTC
TRBJ2-7 TRBD2 15 . TRBV7-2 CASSLASGMSYEQYF TGTGCCAGCAGCTTAGCTAGCGGGATGTCCTACGAGCAGTACTTC
TRBJ1-6 . 15 . TRBV7-3 CASSLTRASESPLHF TGTGCCAGCAGCTTAACGCGGGCAAGCGAATCACCCCTCCACTTT
TRBJ2-6 TRBD1 18 . TRBV7-6 CASSPGWGQGFGANVLTF TGTGCCAGCAGCCCCGGTTGGGGACAGGGCTTTGGGGCCAACGTCCTGACTTTC
TRBJ1-2 TRBD1 14 . TRBV6-5 CASRELTGTDGYTF TGTGCCAGCAGAGAACTGACAGGGACGGATGGCTACACCTTC
TRBJ2-3 . 16 . TRBV4-2 CASSSGRLGATDTQYF TGTGCCAGCAGTTCCGGACGGCTGGGGGCCACAGATACGCAGTATTTT
TRBJ1-1 . 15 once TRBV27 CASSFFGSGRTEAFF TGTGCCAGCAGTTTTTTTGGGTCAGGGCGCACTGAAGCTTTCTTT
TRBJ1-6 . 16 . TRBV7-2 CASSLDRALGNSPLHF TGTGCCAGCAGCTTAGACAGGGCTTTAGGCAATTCACCCCTCCACTTT
TRBJ1-1 TRBD1 19 . TRBV28 CASSLPALPGTVRNTEAFF TGTGCCAGCAGTTTGCCAGCACTCCCCGGGACAGTTAGGAACACTGAAGCTTTCTTT
TRBJ1-1 . 15 few TRBV6-6 CASSYSQVGQSGAFF TGTGCCAGCAGTTACTCGCAGGTAGGCCAAAGCGGAGCTTTCTTT
TRBJ1-4 TRBD1 22 . TRBV4-1 CASSQDVTGTGGPTATNEKLFF TGCGCCAGCAGCCAAGATGTAACCGGGACAGGGGGGCCTACTGCAACTAATGAAAAACTGTTTTTT
TRBJ2-3 TRBD1 12 . TRBV27 CASSFRGDTQYF TGTGCCAGCAGTTTCAGGGGGGATACGCAGTATTTT
TRBJ1-4 . 15 . TRBV6-6 CASSYGGTVNEKLFF TGTGCCAGCAGTTACGGGGGGACGGTGAATGAAAAACTGTTTTTT
TRBJ1-2 TRBD1 15 . TRBV30 CAWRGAGTGAYGYTF TGTGCCTGGAGGGGGGCGGGGACAGGCGCCTATGGCTACACCTTC
TRBJ2-3 TRBD1 15 few TRBV18 CASSGRDRDTDTQYF TGTGCCAGCTCAGGCCGGGACAGAGACACAGATACGCAGTATTTT
TRBJ1-5 TRBD1 16 . TRBV27 CASSLGTGGRDVPQHF TGTGCCAGCAGCCTCGGGACAGGCGGAAGGGATGTGCCCCAGCATTTT
TRBJ1-1 TRBD1 18 . TRBV7-6 CASSLALDRGLRDTEAFF TGTGCCAGCAGCTTAGCTCTGGACAGGGGGCTAAGGGACACTGAAGCTTTCTTT
TRBJ2-7 TRBD2 17 . TRBV9 CASSVDGLAGVLYEQYF TGTGCCAGCAGCGTAGACGGACTAGCGGGAGTTCTATACGAGCAGTACTTC
TRBJ1-1 TRBD1 14 . TRBV28 CASSFGDRVTEAFF TGTGCCAGCAGTTTTGGGGACAGGGTGACTGAAGCTTTCTTT
TRBJ2-7 . 14 once TRBV5-1 CASSFGTLTNEQYF TGCGCCAGCAGCTTCGGGACACTTACAAACGAGCAGTACTTC
TRBJ1-2 TRBD1 15 . TRBV5-1 CASSFSPGQDYGYTF TGCGCCAGCAGCTTTTCCCCCGGACAGGACTATGGCTACACCTTC
TRBJ2-3 TRBD1 13 once TRBV10-3 CAIYGQGADTQYF TGTGCCATCTATGGACAGGGGGCAGATACGCAGTATTTT
TRBJ1-5 . 14 once TRBV4-2 CASSTGQSNQPQHF TGTGCCAGCAGCACCGGACAGAGCAATCAGCCCCAGCATTTT
TRBJ1-1 TRBD1 14 . TRBV11-2 CASSRGTGNTEAFF TGTGCCAGCAGCCGAGGGACAGGGAACACTGAAGCTTTCTTT
TRBJ2-5 TRBD1 14 . TRBV5-1 CASSFGTVQETQYF TGCGCCAGCAGCTTCGGGACAGTCCAAGAGACCCAGTACTTC
TRBJ1-2 TRBD1 16 . TRBV5-1 CASRERQGWTNYGYTF TGCGCCAGCAGGGAGAGACAGGGGTGGACTAACTATGGCTACACCTTC
TRBJ2-5 TRBD2 18 . TRBV7-8 CASSLIGVAGAPGGTQYF TGTGCCAGCAGCTTAATCGGGGTAGCGGGAGCTCCGGGTGGGACCCAGTACTTC
TRBJ1-2 . 16 once TRBV28 CASSSYGSTGLGGYTF TGTGCCAGCAGCTCATACGGATCCACAGGGTTGGGCGGCTACACCTTC
TRBJ1-1 TRBD1 16 . TRBV7-2 CASSLGSLGGQRYAFF TGTGCCAGCAGCTTAGGTTCGCTCGGGGGACAGAGGTACGCTTTCTTT
TRBJ2-3 TRBD2 17 . TRBV30 CAWSVGWTSGRTDTQYF TGTGCCTGGAGTGTTGGTTGGACTAGCGGGCGCACAGATACGCAGTATTTT